The next 28 T cell receptor beta chains were all read from a single sample in a study of T cell responses to AZD1222 COVID-19 vaccine. Clones were sequenced by immunoSEQ multiplex PCR, and TCRdb holds only the in-frame ones, with some missing. The sample gives 130,000 or so clones, under 90% of which show up once; about a fifth is in the top ten. The sequenced sample was peripheral blood, obtained on day 0 of AZD1222 vaccination. These TCRs come from an adult in good health.

The chain couples TRBV7-9 to TRBJ1-1; possible D gene TRBD1, 6 bases. This CDR3 contains 14 residues. Germline V CDR1 and CDR2: SEHNR, FQNEAQ (reference sequence). Trimming took off 4 bases at V and 3 bases at J, with 12 bases between the two ends. The CDR3 bases are TGTGCCAGCAGCTATACAGGGTACGACACTGAAGCTTTCTTT. It encodes CASSYTGYDTEAFF. Variable domain in full (rest from reference TRBV7-9 and TRBJ1-1): DTGVSQNPRHKITKRGQNVTFRCDPISEHNRLYWYRQTLGQGPEFLTYFQNEAQLEKSRLLSDRFSAERPKGSFSTLEIQRTEQGDSAMYLCASSYTGYDTEAFFGQGTRLTVV.

As DNA, the CDR3 is TGTGCCAGCAGTGACAGGGACAGGGATGATGGCTACACCTTC. It codes for CASSDRDRDDGYTF. The chain is built from TRBV2 and TRBJ1-2, with 9 bases matching TRBD1. Germline CDR1 is SNHLY and CDR2 is FYNNEI. J was trimmed by 6 bases and V by 3 bases; bases with no gene match: 5. This CDR3 contains 14 residues.

This clone turned up a few times. V is TRBV28 and J is TRBJ1-2, with D maybe TRBD1 (6 bases). Trimming took 10 bases from V and 4 from J, leaving 10 bases between them. The CDR3 has 11 amino acids. Germline loops: CDR1 MDHEN, CDR2 SYDVKM. CDR3 coding DNA: TGTGCCATCGGACAGCTCTATGGCTACACCTTC. Translating it yields CAIGQLYGYTF.

The chain combines TRBV28 with TRBJ2-1, with D maybe TRBD1 (5 bases). V was trimmed by 6 bases and J by 7 bases, leaving 19 bases between them. Germline V CDR1 and CDR2: MDHEN, SYDVKM. The length of the CDR3 is 15 residues. The DNA of the CDR3 is TGTGCCAGCAGACCCCCCAGGGAAGGTCGGAATGAGCAGTTCTTC. Translation gives CASRPPREGRNEQFF.

This clone was seen only once. This chain connects TRBV14 to TRBJ1-1; D uncertain. The V end lost 1 base, the J end lost 10 bases, and 13 bases lay between the germline ends. CDR1 is SGHDN, CDR2 FVKESK, per germline. There are 13 residues in the CDR3. This CDR3 reads CASSQGTGSPAFF. The CDR3 DNA reads TGTGCCAGCAGCCAAGGTACGGGCAGCCCAGCTTTCTTT.

This clone came up once. The V and J genes are TRBV7-6 and TRBJ2-5, with D tentatively TRBD1 (5 bases). CDR3 size: 16 residues. V lost 1 base and J lost 3, with 15 bases in between. Germline CDR1 and CDR2: SGHVS and FNYEAQ. CDR3 nucleotides: TGTGCCAGCAGCTTAGGGACACCAGAAACCAAAGAGACCCAGTACTTC. Amino acids: CASSLGTPETKETQYF.

The gene calls are TRBV5-1 and TRBJ2-3; 11 bases align to TRBD2. CDR1 and CDR2 from the germline V gene are SGHRS and YFSETQ. This CDR3 has 16 residues. J lost 3 bases, V lost 2 bases, and 5 bases had no gene match. In DNA, the CDR3 is TGCGCCAGCAGCTTCGGTAGCGGGGGGGCTACAGATACGCAGTATTTT. Translating it yields CASSFGSGGATDTQYF.

This chain uses TRBV19 with TRBJ1-2; the match to TRBD1 covers 8 bases. The CDR3 length is 14 residues. The ends lost 5 bases at V and 5 bases at J; junction bases unmatched: 7. The germline V gene encodes CDR1 LNHDA and CDR2 SQIVND (reference sequence). In DNA form, the CDR3 reads TGTGCCAGTAGTCCCCGACAGGGGACGTATGGCTACACCTTC. Its protein is CASSPRQGTYGYTF.

The chain combines TRBV6-2 or TRBV6-3 with TRBJ1-1; no firm D call. CDR3 length equals 13 residues. V was cut by 0 bases and J by 3 bases, with 5 bases left in between. CDR1 is MNHEY and CDR2 is SVGEGT in the germline V gene. CDR3 coding DNA: TGTGCCAGCAGTTACTCGATTTACACTGAAGCTTTCTTT. Its translation: CASSYSIYTEAFF.

This chain joins TRBV7-9 and TRBJ1-4; 7 nucleotides agree with TRBD1. The CDR3 has 15 amino acids. After removal of 3 bases from V and 0 bases from J, the junction contained 1 base not matched to a gene. The germline V gene has CDR1 SEHNR and CDR2 FQNEAQ (reference sequence). This CDR3 reads CASSFGTATNEKLFF. CDR3 in DNA: TGTGCCAGCAGCTTTGGGACAGCAACTAATGAAAAACTGTTTTTT.

This rearrangement joins TRBV5-1 to TRBJ1-1; 11 bases match TRBD1. The germline CDR1 and CDR2 sequences are SGHRS and YFSETQ. The CDR3 loop spans 14 amino acids. After removal of 7 bases from V and 5 bases from J, the junction contained 7 bases not matched to a gene. CDR3: CASRWGQGETEAFF. The CDR3 nucleotides are TGCGCCAGCCGCTGGGGACAGGGGGAGACTGAAGCTTTCTTT. Filled out from reference TRBV5-1 and TRBJ1-1, the complete variable domain reads KAGVTQTPRYLIKTRGQQVTLSCSPISGHRSVSWYQQTPGQGLQFLFEYFSETQRNKGNFPGRFSGRQFSNSRSEMNVSTLELGDSALYLCASRWGQGETEAFFGQGTRLTVV.

The genes are TRBV30 and TRBJ1-6; unclear D gene. V lost 3 bases, J lost 13 bases, and 19 bases lay in between. From germline, CDR1 is GTSNPN and CDR2 SVGIG (reference sequence). The CDR3 contains 14 residues. CDR3 sequence reads: CAWRIQTHGSPLHF. The CDR3 bases are TGTGCCTGGAGGATCCAAACTCACGGATCCCCCCTCCACTTT.

The genes are TRBV6-6 and TRBJ2-1, with D tentatively TRBD2 (6 bases). Trimming took 3 bases from V and 7 from J, leaving 7 bases between them. CDR3 length: 12 residues. The germline CDR1 and CDR2 sequences are MNHNY and SVGAGI (reference sequence). In DNA form, the CDR3 reads TGTGCCAGCAGTTATCTAGCGAATGAGCAGTTCTTC. Translated, it gives CASSYLANEQFF.

J is TRBJ2-7 and V is TRBV24-1, with D maybe TRBD2 (6 bases). This CDR3 comprises 13 residues. Trimming took 3 bases from V and 6 from J, leaving 11 bases between them. Germline CDR1 KGHDR, CDR2 SFDVKD. The CDR3 DNA reads as TGTGCCACCAGTGATGCTCCCGGGGGCGAGCAGTACTTC. This gives the protein CATSDAPGGEQYF.

V is TRBV9 and J is TRBJ1-6; 7 nucleotides align to TRBD1. Germline-derived CDR1 and CDR2 are SGDLS and YYNGEE. V gave up 0 bases and J gave up 9 bases; unmatched junction bases: 9. The CDR3 is 16 amino acids. CDR3: CASSVGLTGTSSPLHF. CDR3 sequence (DNA): TGTGCCAGCAGCGTAGGGTTGACAGGGACAAGTTCACCCCTCCACTTT. The whole variable domain, remainder taken from reference TRBV9 and TRBJ1-6, is DSGVTQTPKHLITATGQRVTLRCSPRSGDLSVYWYQQSLDQGLQFLIQYYNGEERAKGNILERFSAQQFPDLHSELNLSSLELGDSALYFCASSVGLTGTSSPLHFGNGTRLTVT.

The chain joins TRBV7-2 to TRBJ2-7; 7 bases line up with TRBD1. Looked up from germline, CDR1 is SGHTA and CDR2 is FQGNSA. V dropped 5 bases and J dropped 1; count of bases not matched to a gene: 5. The CDR3 extends over 14 amino acids. CDR3 sequence (DNA): TGTGCCAGCAGCCCCCGACAGGGTTCCTACGAGCAGTACTTC. Its protein is CASSPRQGSYEQYF.

V is TRBV3-1 (or the pseudogene TRBV3-2) and J is TRBJ1-5; 7 bases match TRBD1. The germline gives CDR1 LGHDT, CDR2 YNNKEL (reference sequence). The CDR3 totals 14 residues. The ends lost 2 bases at V and 5 bases at J; junction bases unmatched: 3. The CDR3 DNA follows: TGTGCCAGCAGCCAAACAGGGGCGGATCAGCCCCAGCATTTT. Amino acid sequence: CASSQTGADQPQHF.

This clone was detected only a few times. The chain couples TRBV6-5 to TRBJ1-2, with TRBD1 as a possible D gene (5 bases). This CDR3 has 14 residues. Per the germline V gene, CDR1 is MNHEY and CDR2 is SVGAGI. The V end was cut by 2 bases, the J end by 2 bases, with 9 bases between. This CDR3 reads CASSYGAANYGYTF. As DNA, the CDR3 is TGTGCCAGCAGTTACGGGGCTGCGAACTATGGCTACACCTTC.

The table lists this clone with a count of one. The rearrangement links TRBV10-3 to TRBJ1-2; D is ambiguous. Germline values: CDR1 ENHRY, CDR2 SYGVKD. This CDR3 has 13 amino acids. The ends were cut back, 3 bases at V and 7 bases at J, with 12 bases in the middle. CDR3: CAISELSLGGYTF. The DNA for the CDR3 is TGTGCCATCAGTGAATTAAGCTTGGGTGGCTACACCTTC.

CDR3 loop: CASSMGRTSGPQETQYF. Here the CDR3 DNA reads TGCGCCAGCAGCATGGGAAGGACTAGCGGCCCACAAGAGACCCAGTACTTC. The chain uses TRBV4-1 and TRBJ2-5, with TRBD2 matching 10 bases. This CDR3 comprises 17 residues. Germline CDR1 and CDR2: MGHRA and YSYEKL. The trim removed 5 bases at V and 2 bases at J, leaving 11 bases unmatched.

This sequence joins TRBV5-1 and TRBJ2-1, with D maybe TRBD2 (5 bases). Germline V gene lookup returns CDR1 SGHRS and CDR2 YFSETQ. This CDR3 is built from 15 residues. Trimming removed 4 bases at V and 2 bases at J, with 13 bases between. CDR3 DNA: TGCGCCAGCAGCCCTACCTCGGGGACCTACAATGAGCAGTTCTTC. Translating gives CASSPTSGTYNEQFF.

The gene calls are TRBV6-1 and TRBJ1-3; the D is unclear. In germline, CDR1 is MNHNS, CDR2 SASEGT. V was pared by 2 bases and J by 6 bases, with 5 bases between. The CDR3 length is 12 residues. CDR3 region: CASSEWENTIYF. The CDR3, as DNA: TGTGCCAGCAGTGAATGGGAAAACACCATATATTTT.

The chain has TRBV2 and TRBJ1-1; no clear D gene. The CDR3 totals 15 residues. Trimming took 6 bases from V and 1 from J, leaving 15 bases between them. Germline CDR1 reads SNHLY; CDR2 reads FYNNEI. CDR3 nucleotides: TGTGCCAGCAGGTCCAGCCTTCTCGGGAACACTGAAGCTTTCTTT. This translates into CASRSSLLGNTEAFF. Drawing the rest from reference TRBV2 and TRBJ1-1, the complete variable domain is EPEVTQTPSHQVTQMGQEVILRCVPISNHLYFYWYRQILGQKVEFLVSFYNNEISEKSEIFDDQFSVERPDGSNFTLKIRSTKLEDSAMYFCASRSSLLGNTEAFFGQGTRLTVV.

The rearrangement joins TRBV5-1 to TRBJ1-4, with 11 bases lining up with TRBD1. Trimming at V came to 3 bases and at J to 6 bases, leaving 1 base not matched to a gene. CDR3 length: 14 residues. From germline, CDR1 is SGHRS and CDR2 YFSETQ. This CDR3 is CASSSGQGDEKLFF. DNA for the CDR3: TGCGCCAGCAGCTCGGGACAGGGGGATGAAAAACTGTTTTTT.

The chain is built from TRBV5-1 and TRBJ2-7; D unclear. The CDR3 runs to 15 residues. Trimming pared 0 bases from V and 1 base from J, leaving 11 bases between. CDR1 and CDR2 from the germline V gene are SGHRS and YFSETQ. CDR3 sequence: CASSLDPHESYEQYF. CDR3 coding DNA: TGCGCCAGCAGCTTGGACCCTCACGAATCCTACGAGCAGTACTTC. The full variable domain, rest sourced from reference TRBV5-1 and TRBJ2-7, is KAGVTQTPRYLIKTRGQQVTLSCSPISGHRSVSWYQQTPGQGLQFLFEYFSETQRNKGNFPGRFSGRQFSNSRSEMNVSTLELGDSALYLCASSLDPHESYEQYFGPGTRLTVT.

The chain is built from TRBV29-1 and TRBJ1-2; D perhaps matches TRBD1 (6 bases). Trimming took off 0 bases at V and 5 bases at J, with 7 bases between the two ends. Per the germline V gene, CDR1 is SQVTM and CDR2 is ANQGSEA. The CDR3 totals 12 residues. CDR3 amino acids: CSVEDRGYGYTF. As DNA, the CDR3 is TGCAGCGTTGAAGATAGGGGGTATGGCTACACCTTC. The full variable domain, completed using reference TRBV29-1 and TRBJ1-2, is SAVISQKPSRDICQRGTSLTIQCQVDSQVTMMFWYRQQPGQSLTLIATANQGSEATYESGFVIDKFPISRPNLTFSTLTVSNMSPEDSSIYLCSVEDRGYGYTFGSGTRLTVV.

The J gene is TRBJ1-1, the V gene TRBV19; D not certain. Germline V gives CDR1 LNHDA, CDR2 SQIVND (reference sequence). Between the trimmed V and J ends, which lost 2 bases and 4 bases, there was a span of 8 bases. CDR3 length: 13 residues. The CDR3 DNA sequence: TGTGCCAGTAGTATACGGATGAGCACTGAAGCTTTCTTT. Amino acid sequence: CASSIRMSTEAFF.

The chain has TRBV5-1 and TRBJ2-5, with D perhaps TRBD2 (6 bases). Germline CDR1 SGHRS, CDR2 YFSETQ. Trimming cost V 3 bases and J 3 bases, with 15 bases left between them. The CDR3 has 15 residues. This CDR3 is CASSSRGRIEETQYF. CDR3 bases: TGCGCCAGCAGCTCGCGGGGACGGATCGAAGAGACCCAGTACTTC.